These 30 T cell receptor beta chains were sequenced from one sample in a study of blood T cell repertoires in COVID-19. The table came from immunoSEQ multiplex PCR; TCRdb's copy has only in-frame clones and leaves some out. The repertoire consists of about 41,000 clones, with more than 70% occurring once and the leading ten covering approximately 44%. Sample: peripheral blood. Receptors originate from a woman of 80 years or more with active or convalescent COVID-19.

The chain recombines TRBV27 with TRBJ2-6, with a tentative D call TRBD2 (6 bases). This CDR3 is 18 amino acids long. The germline V gene encodes CDR1 MNHEY and CDR2 SMNVEV (reference sequence). Trimming removed 5 bases at V and 4 bases at J, with 21 bases between. This CDR3 is CASSPLGGGARGANVLTF. The CDR3 nucleotides are TGTGCCAGCAGTCCCCTCGGGGGTGGGGCGCGAGGGGCCAACGTCCTGACTTTC.

The chain recombines TRBV6-5 with TRBJ2-7; TRBD1 matches at 7 bases. Trimming took 6 bases from V and 0 from J; bases not matched to a gene: 8. Germline CDR1 reads MNHEY; CDR2 reads SVGAGI. The CDR3 contains 15 residues. The chain's CDR3 is CASRYRQGSSYEQYF. CDR3 coding DNA: TGTGCCAGCAGATACCGACAGGGCAGCTCCTACGAGCAGTACTTC.

This rearrangement joins TRBV3-1 (or the pseudogene TRBV3-2) to TRBJ2-5; 11 bases are a match to TRBD2. This CDR3 region has 17 residues. Germline CDR1 LGHDT, CDR2 YNNKEL (reference sequence). With 4 bases clipped from V and 1 base from J, the junction kept 8 bases outside the gene matches. CDR3 amino acids: CASSLRRLAGIQETQYF. The CDR3 region has the DNA TGTGCCAGCAGCCTTCGACGACTAGCGGGGATCCAAGAGACCCAGTACTTC.

The chain combines TRBV19 with TRBJ2-3; 7 nucleotides match TRBD1. Trimming took 5 bases from V and 2 from J; bases not matched to a gene: 4. The germline CDR1 and CDR2 sequences are LNHDA and SQIVND (reference sequence). There are 14 residues in the CDR3. CDR3 region: CASSRDSNTDTQYF. The CDR3 DNA is TGTGCCAGTAGTCGGGACAGCAACACAGATACGCAGTATTTT.

J is TRBJ1-5 and V is TRBV6-5; D may be TRBD1 (5 bases). The germline CDR1 and CDR2 sequences are MNHEY and SVGAGI. Trimming stripped 8 bases from V and 4 bases from J, with 15 bases between. The CDR3 runs to 14 residues. The CDR3 spells CASRELRGNQPQHF. The CDR3 region has the DNA TGTGCCAGCCGAGAACTCCGGGGGAATCAGCCCCAGCATTTT.

This rearrangement joins TRBV7-9 to TRBJ2-7; 7 bases map to TRBD2. The CDR3 has 12 residues. Per germline, CDR1 SEHNR and CDR2 FQNEAQ (reference sequence). After removal of 1 base from V and 7 bases from J, the junction contained 1 base not matched to a gene. CDR3 DNA: TGTGCCAGCAGCTTAGAAGCGGGAGAGCAGTACTTC. This codes for CASSLEAGEQYF.

CDR3 in DNA: TGTGCCAGCAACCCAGGGCTCGATTCACCCCTCCACTTT. Translating gives CASNPGLDSPLHF. V is TRBV9 and J is TRBJ1-6; possible D gene TRBD1, 5 bases. The CDR3 length is 13 residues. Trimming took 6 bases from V and 8 from J, leaving 12 bases between them. Germline assignment: CDR1 SGDLS and CDR2 YYNGEE.

The chain combines TRBV19 with TRBJ2-3, with TRBD2 as a possible D gene (5 bases). V was pared by 5 bases and J by 3 bases, with 6 bases between. CDR1 is LNHDA, CDR2 SQIVND, per germline (reference sequence). The CDR3 contains 12 residues. The CDR3 DNA reads TGTGCCAGTAGTCGGAGGACAGATACGCAGTATTTT. Residues: CASSRRTDTQYF.

V usage is TRBV6-6 and J usage is TRBJ2-1; TRBD2 aligns across 9 bases. Germline V gene sequence: CDR1 MNHNY, CDR2 SVGAGI (reference sequence). V was clipped by 5 bases and J by 5 bases; unmatched bases: 13. This CDR3 region has 17 residues. CDR3 nucleotides: TGTGCCAGCAGTCCGTACCAAGGGACTAGCAGCAACAATGAGCAGTTCTTC. Amino acids: CASSPYQGTSSNNEQFF.

V is TRBV28 and J is TRBJ2-7, with D maybe TRBD1 (6 bases). Trimming left V 1 base short and J 6 bases short, with 19 bases between. The CDR3 extends over 16 amino acids. Germline CDR1 and CDR2: MDHEN and SYDVKM. The CDR3 region is CASSLLLQGNGREQYF. For the CDR3, the DNA is TGTGCCAGCAGTTTATTACTACAGGGAAATGGACGCGAGCAGTACTTC.

V usage is TRBV24-1 and J usage is TRBJ2-1; TRBD2 agrees at 12 bases. The CDR3 covers 14 residues. The trim removed 5 bases at V and 8 bases at J, leaving 3 bases unmatched. The germline gives CDR1 KGHDR, CDR2 SFDVKD. CDR3 sequence reads: CATSGLAGVDEQFF. DNA of the CDR3: TGTGCCACCAGTGGACTAGCGGGAGTGGATGAGCAGTTCTTC.

This chain links TRBV27 with TRBJ1-1; weak D call: TRBD1 (5 bases). Trimming pared 3 bases from V and 4 bases from J, leaving 15 bases between. Germline V gives CDR1 MNHEY, CDR2 SMNVEV (reference sequence). The CDR3 contains 15 residues. The CDR3, as DNA: TGTGCCAGCAGTTTGGCCCGGGGGGACCGCACTGAAGCTTTCTTT. Its translation is CASSLARGDRTEAFF.

The CDR3 loop reads CASSVQGARSPLHF. The CDR3 nucleotides read TGTGCCAGCAGCGTACAGGGGGCGAGGTCACCCCTCCACTTT. J is TRBJ1-6 and V is TRBV9; 8 bases match TRBD1. Germline CDR1 is SGDLS and CDR2 is YYNGEE. CDR3 length equals 14 residues. The J segment lost 10 bases and the V segment lost 1 base, leaving 4 bases of the junction unmatched.

The chain employs TRBV28 and TRBJ1-2; D gene ambiguous. V was clipped by 5 bases and J by 2 bases, with 18 bases between them. The CDR3 runs 16 residues. CDR1 is MDHEN, CDR2 SYDVKM, per germline. The CDR3: CASSPTRAQENYGYTF. Here the CDR3 DNA reads TGTGCCAGCAGTCCCACGAGGGCCCAAGAAAACTATGGCTACACCTTC.

This sequence joins TRBV5-1 and TRBJ2-5, with D possibly being TRBD2 (6 bases). The CDR3 runs to 15 residues. The germline V gene encodes CDR1 SGHRS and CDR2 YFSETQ. Trimming removed 2 bases at V and 3 bases at J, with 14 bases between. The CDR3 sequence: CASSFGGAIKETQYF. DNA for the CDR3: TGCGCCAGCAGCTTTGGAGGGGCAATCAAAGAGACCCAGTACTTC.

This clone was counted only a few times. V usage is TRBV19 and J usage is TRBJ1-1; D ambiguous. Germline CDR1 is LNHDA and CDR2 is SQIVND (reference sequence). Trimming cost V 1 base and J 8 bases, with 8 bases left between them. The CDR3 contains 12 residues. The CDR3 DNA is TGTGCCAGTAGTATAGGCCTGGGCGAAGCTTTCTTT. Amino acid sequence: CASSIGLGEAFF.

V and J are TRBV19 and TRBJ1-5; 7 bases are shared with TRBD1. CDR1 and CDR2 (germline): LNHDA, SQIVND (reference sequence). The V gene end was trimmed by 6 bases and the J gene end by 2 bases; junction bases not matched to a gene: 7. CDR3 length equals 15 residues. CDR3 in amino acids: CASSRTGGGNQPQHF. CDR3 bases: TGTGCCAGTAGCCGGACAGGCGGGGGCAATCAGCCCCAGCATTTT.

The chain employs TRBV7-2 and TRBJ2-5; the match to TRBD2 covers 7 bases. The CDR3 is 18 residues long. After removal of 0 bases from V and 4 bases from J, the junction contained 14 bases not matched to a gene. CDR1 and CDR2 (germline): SGHTA, FQGNSA. This CDR3 reads CASSLAVPGLRLAETQYF. The CDR3 coding sequence is TGTGCCAGCAGCTTAGCTGTACCGGGACTAAGGCTGGCAGAGACCCAGTACTTC.

This clone occurred a few times. The genes are TRBV7-2 and TRBJ2-2, with TRBD1 matching over 8 bases. With 5 bases clipped from V and 7 bases from J, the junction kept 3 bases outside the gene matches. The CDR3 runs to 13 residues. Germline CDR1 reads SGHTA; CDR2 reads FQGNSA. The CDR3 DNA reads TGTGCCAGCAGCCCGGACAGGGACGGGGAGCTGTTTTTT. This encodes CASSPDRDGELFF.

This clone was seen only once. The chain couples TRBV11-2 to TRBJ2-1; TRBD2 matches at 7 bases. V was clipped by 2 bases and J by 12 bases; unmatched bases: 7. In germline, CDR1 is SGHAT, CDR2 FQNNGV. The CDR3 is 13 amino acids. The DNA for the CDR3 is TGTGCCAGCAGCTTATCGGCGGGAGTCGGGCAGTTCTTC. Amino acid sequence: CASSLSAGVGQFF. Full variable domain (missing parts from reference TRBV11-2 and TRBJ2-1): EAGVAQSPRYKIIEKRQSVAFWCNPISGHATLYWYQQILGQGPKLLIQFQNNGVVDDSQLPKDRFSAERLKGVDSTLKIQPAKLEDSAVYLCASSLSAGVGQFFGPGTRLTVL.

CDR3: CASMSGSSYNSPLHF. The DNA of the CDR3 is TGCGCCAGCATGAGTGGTAGCTCCTATAATTCACCCCTCCACTTT. The chain joins TRBV10-2 to TRBJ1-6; D unclear. There are 15 residues in the CDR3. V shed 7 bases and J shed 0 bases, with 10 bases lying between them. Germline assignment: CDR1 WSHSY and CDR2 SAAADI.

The rearrangement joins TRBV5-8 to TRBJ2-7; 9 bases are a match to TRBD2. Germline V gives CDR1 SGHTS, CDR2 YDEGEE. The CDR3 contains 16 residues. V trimming: 3 bases; J trimming: 1 base; junction bases outside the gene matches: 8. Here the CDR3 reads CASSSKAGGRSYEQYF. The CDR3 DNA sequence: TGTGCCAGCAGCTCCAAAGCGGGGGGCAGGTCCTACGAGCAGTACTTC.

This rearrangement joins TRBV28 to TRBJ1-1; TRBD1 agrees at 7 bases. V trimming: 8 bases; J trimming: 3 bases; junction bases outside the gene matches: 3. The CDR3 is 12 residues long. Germline V lookup: CDR1 MDHEN, CDR2 SYDVKM. CDR3 sequence: CASEDRYTEAFF. DNA of the CDR3: TGTGCCAGCGAGGACAGGTACACTGAAGCTTTCTTT.

V is TRBV9 and J is TRBJ2-1; 8 bases are a match to TRBD2. Trimming removed 4 bases from V and 4 bases from J; junction bases left unmatched: 7. This CDR3 comprises 15 residues. Per germline, CDR1 SGDLS and CDR2 YYNGEE. The CDR3 loop reads CASSPPPGGYNEQFF. DNA for the CDR3: TGTGCCAGCAGCCCCCCCCCGGGGGGGTACAATGAGCAGTTCTTC.

This chain connects TRBV24-1 to TRBJ1-5; a weak D match, TRBD1 (5 bases). Trimming removed 2 bases at V and 0 bases at J, with 7 bases between. Germline assignment: CDR1 KGHDR and CDR2 SFDVKD. The length of the CDR3 is 15 residues. The DNA for the CDR3 is TGTGCCACCAGTGATTCACAGGTTAGCAATCAGCCCCAGCATTTT. It yields the protein CATSDSQVSNQPQHF.

The sample holds one count of this clone. The chain links TRBV7-2 to TRBJ1-3; D perhaps matches TRBD1 (5 bases). The germline CDR1 and CDR2 sequences are SGHTA and FQGNSA. The CDR3 extends over 15 amino acids. The V end was cut by 5 bases, the J end by 0 bases, with 11 bases between. For the CDR3, the DNA is TGTGCCAGCAGCCCCCACAGGCCCTCTGGAAACACCATATATTTT. Translation gives CASSPHRPSGNTIYF.

This clone was seen a few times. CDR3 in amino acids: CASSQIRDSGYTF. DNA for the CDR3: TGTGCCAGCAGCCAGATTCGGGACAGTGGCTACACCTTC. The chain carries TRBV3-1 (or the pseudogene TRBV3-2) and TRBJ1-2; 7 positions match TRBD1. Trimming took 3 bases from V and 7 from J; bases not matched to a gene: 5. This CDR3 is 13 amino acids long. Germline V gives CDR1 LGHDT, CDR2 YNNKEL (reference sequence).

The V call is TRBV19, the J call TRBJ2-1, with 10 bases lining up with TRBD1. This CDR3 comprises 13 residues. The germline V gene encodes CDR1 LNHDA and CDR2 SQIVND (reference sequence). The ends lost 5 bases at V and 9 bases at J; junction bases unmatched: 4. CDR3 nucleotides: TGTGCCAGTAGTGGGGGGACAGGGGCTGAGCAGTTCTTC. Translation gives CASSGGTGAEQFF.

The chain couples TRBV30 to TRBJ2-1; possible D gene TRBD2, 5 bases. Trimming took off 4 bases at V and 4 bases at J, with 17 bases between the two ends. CDR1 is GTSNPN, CDR2 SVGIG, per germline (reference sequence). The CDR3 extends over 15 amino acids. CDR3 sequence reads: CAWKKTPTGYNEQFF. Written as DNA, the CDR3 is TGTGCCTGGAAAAAAACACCCACGGGATACAATGAGCAGTTCTTC.

The chain recombines TRBV10-3 with TRBJ1-3, with D possibly matching TRBD1 (5 bases). The CDR3 has 15 amino acids. Germline V gives CDR1 ENHRY, CDR2 SYGVKD. V dropped 5 bases and J dropped 1 base, with 12 bases sitting between them. The CDR3 loop reads CAISLSQGSGNTIYF. The CDR3 DNA follows: TGTGCCATCAGTTTATCCCAGGGATCTGGAAACACCATATATTTT.